This TCR beta chain appears in the sequencing data of a study of blood T cell repertoires in COVID-19. Study summary: PBMCs, B-cell-depleted T cells, or T cells were the source of the cDNA or gDNA that made up the material.

Clones were sequenced by immunoSEQ multiplex PCR, and TCRdb holds only the in-frame ones, with some missing. In the table there are 200,000 or so clones, 80% to 90% of which are singletons. With V trimmed by 5 bases and J by 5 bases, 15 bases remained unmatched. The CDR3 totals 16 residues. Germline values: CDR1 LNHDA, CDR2 SQIVND (reference sequence). The chain has TRBV19 and TRBJ2-7, with TRBD2 matching 7 bases. The material sequenced was peripheral blood. The TCR was taken from a woman older than 75 with acute or convalescent COVID-19. The CDR3 sequence: CASSERGSAPENEQYF. In DNA, the CDR3 is TGTGCCAGTAGTGAACGCGGGAGCGCTCCTGAGAACGAGCAGTACTTC.